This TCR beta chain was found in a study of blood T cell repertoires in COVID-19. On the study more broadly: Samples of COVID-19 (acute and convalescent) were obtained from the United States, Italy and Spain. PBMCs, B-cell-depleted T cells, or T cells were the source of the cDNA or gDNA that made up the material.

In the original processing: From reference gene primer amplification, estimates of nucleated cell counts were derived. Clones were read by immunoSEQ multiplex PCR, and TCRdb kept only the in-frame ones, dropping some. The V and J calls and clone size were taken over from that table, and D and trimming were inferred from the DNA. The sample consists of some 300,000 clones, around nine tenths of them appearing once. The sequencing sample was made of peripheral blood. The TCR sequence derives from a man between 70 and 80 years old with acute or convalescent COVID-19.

The CDR3 nucleotides read TGTGCCAGCAGCCTCATAGGACAGGGGGCCGGTGGTGAGCAGTTCTTC. As protein: CASSLIGQGAGGEQFF. The chain uses TRBV28 and TRBJ2-1; 11 nucleotides agree with TRBD1. The germline V gene encodes CDR1 MDHEN and CDR2 SYDVKM. The CDR3 runs to 16 residues. The trim removed 6 bases at V and 9 bases at J, leaving 13 bases unmatched.